The 23 T cell receptor beta chains below were found in one sample sequenced in a study of cytomegalovirus exposure and HLA in healthy donors. 13 Jbeta primers and 60 Vbeta primers were used for the PCR. Sequenced by immunoSEQ multiplex PCR; TCRdb stores in-frame clones only, minus some. The data show some 140,000 clones, roughly three fifths seen once. Sequencing was done on a sample of PBMCs. The receptor source for this set is a middle-aged woman in good health and CMV-seronegative.

The rearrangement uses TRBV13 and TRBJ1-6, with 10 bases matching TRBD1. The CDR3 totals 14 residues. V gave up 4 bases and J gave up 9 bases; unmatched junction bases: 3. CDR1 PRHDT and CDR2 FYEKMQ come from the germline V gene (reference sequence). CDR3 amino acids: CASSSDRGTSPLHF. The CDR3 DNA is TGTGCCAGCAGCTCGGACAGGGGGACTTCACCCCTCCACTTT.

The gene calls are TRBV2 and TRBJ1-5, with a possible D match to TRBD1 (5 bases). The V end was cut by 0 bases, the J end by 6 bases, with 15 bases between. CDR3 length: 16 residues. The germline V gene encodes CDR1 SNHLY and CDR2 FYNNEI. The CDR3 DNA reads as TGTGCCAGCAGTGAAGCGCTTACGGGCGGGACTCAGCCCCAGCATTTT. As protein: CASSEALTGGTQPQHF.

V usage is TRBV4-2 and J usage is TRBJ2-5, with TRBD2 matching over 9 bases. J was trimmed by 1 base and V by 0 bases; bases with no gene match: 9. The CDR3 is made up of 18 amino acids. Germline-derived CDR1 and CDR2 are LGHNA and YNFKEQ. CDR3 amino acids: CASSQEVAGAPFQETQYF. Here the CDR3 DNA reads TGTGCCAGCAGCCAAGAGGTAGCGGGGGCCCCTTTCCAAGAGACCCAGTACTTC.

V is TRBV5-5 and J is TRBJ1-2, with D perhaps TRBD1 (6 bases). V was clipped by 5 bases and J by 1 base, with 12 bases between them. The CDR3 runs 14 residues. The germline V gene encodes CDR1 SGHKS and CDR2 YYEKEE (reference sequence). DNA of the CDR3: TGTGCCAGCAGTCCCTGGACAGTTAACTATGGCTACACCTTC. This gives the protein CASSPWTVNYGYTF. Full variable domain (outside the CDR3, taken from reference TRBV5-5 and TRBJ1-2): DAGVTQSPTHLIKTRGQQVTLRCSPISGHKSVSWYQQVLGQGPQFIFQYYEKEERGRGNFPDRFSARQFPNYSSELNVNALLLGDSALYLCASSPWTVNYGYTFGSGTRLTVV.

The CDR3 region is CASSPTRNQPQHF. The CDR3 DNA is TGTGCCAGCAGCCCCACACGAAATCAGCCCCAGCATTTT. The chain employs TRBV7-6 and TRBJ1-5; D gene uncertain. V lost 5 bases to trimming and J lost 4 bases, with 9 bases between them. CDR3 length: 13 residues. Per germline, CDR1 SGHVS and CDR2 FNYEAQ.

The chain links TRBV6-1 to TRBJ2-1, with TRBD2 matching 9 bases. Germline CDR1 is MNHNS and CDR2 is SASEGT. V lost 8 bases, J lost 5 bases, and 7 bases stayed unmatched. The CDR3 has 14 amino acids. Written as DNA, the CDR3 is TGTGCCAGCTGTGGGGCTAGCGGGGACAATGAGCAGTTCTTC. Protein: CASCGASGDNEQFF.

This clone appeared once. The chain is built from TRBV7-2 and TRBJ1-1; a weak D match, TRBD1 (6 bases). CDR3 length equals 15 residues. Germline lookup yields CDR1 SGHTA and CDR2 FQGNSA. Trimming pared 5 bases from V and 1 base from J, leaving 14 bases between. CDR3 nucleotide sequence: TGTGCCAGCAGCCTTACAGGGTCCTGGAACACTGAAGCTTTCTTT. This encodes CASSLTGSWNTEAFF.

This clone was observed a handful of times. J is TRBJ2-2 and V is TRBV19; 12 bases map to TRBD2. The CDR3 is 17 residues long. Germline V gene data show CDR1 as LNHDA and CDR2 as SQIVND (reference sequence). V trimming: 5 bases; J trimming: 5 bases; junction bases outside the gene matches: 9. This CDR3 reads CASSSRTSGVRTGELFF. The CDR3 DNA reads as TGTGCCAGTAGTTCCCGGACTAGCGGGGTTAGAACCGGGGAGCTGTTTTTT.

This clone was seen a single time. The chain recombines TRBV15 with TRBJ1-6; 8 nucleotides line up with TRBD1. The CDR3 spans 17 residues. V lost 1 base, J lost 9 bases, and 11 bases stayed unmatched. CDR1 LNHNV and CDR2 YYDKDF come from the germline V gene (reference sequence). The CDR3 is CATSRGVEAGGGSPLHF. CDR3 DNA sequence: TGTGCCACCAGCAGAGGGGTAGAGGCAGGGGGCGGTTCACCCCTCCACTTT.

The rearrangement links TRBV11-2 to TRBJ1-1; D is unresolved. The CDR3 contains 13 residues. Germline CDR1 and CDR2: SGHAT and FQNNGV. V was trimmed by 2 bases and J by 4 bases, leaving 8 bases between them. CDR3 amino acids: CASSLSEATEAFF. The CDR3 DNA reads TGTGCCAGCAGCTTATCGGAGGCCACTGAAGCTTTCTTT.

This clone has at least ten counts. The CDR3 DNA sequence: TGTGCCTGGAGTGTAGAGGGACAGGGTGTTGAAGCTTTCTTT. It translates to CAWSVEGQGVEAFF. V gene TRBV30 combines with J gene TRBJ1-1, with 9 nucleotides matching TRBD1. CDR3 length: 14 residues. V trimming: 0 bases; J trimming: 7 bases; junction bases outside the gene matches: 6. The germline V gene encodes CDR1 GTSNPN and CDR2 SVGIG (reference sequence). The whole variable domain, filled in from reference TRBV30 and TRBJ1-1, reads SQTIHQWPATLVQPVGSPLSLECTVEGTSNPNLYWYRQAAGRGLQLLFYSVGIGQISSEVPQNLSASRPQDRQFILSSKKLLLSDSGFYLCAWSVEGQGVEAFFGQGTRLTVV.

CDR3: CASSLQQNHNSPLHF. The DNA of the CDR3 is TGCGCCAGCAGCTTGCAACAGAATCATAATTCACCCCTCCACTTT. This chain uses TRBV5-1 with TRBJ1-6; D ambiguous. Trimming removed 1 base at V and 5 bases at J, with 10 bases between. The germline V gene has CDR1 SGHRS and CDR2 YFSETQ. CDR3 length equals 15 residues.

The V call is TRBV4-2, the J call TRBJ1-1; D is possibly TRBD1 (5 bases). This CDR3 comprises 15 residues. Trimming removed 0 bases at V and 3 bases at J, with 11 bases between. CDR1 LGHNA and CDR2 YNFKEQ come from the germline V gene. CDR3 sequence (DNA): TGTGCCAGCAGCCAAGATTGGACACCCTACACTGAAGCTTTCTTT. Protein sequence: CASSQDWTPYTEAFF.

DNA for the CDR3: TGCGCCAGCAGCATAGGACTAGCGGGGGGATCAGAGACCCAGTACTTC. This sequence encodes CASSIGLAGGSETQYF. The rearrangement links TRBV5-1 to TRBJ2-5; the match to TRBD2 covers 14 bases. Germline V gene sequence: CDR1 SGHRS, CDR2 YFSETQ. The length of the CDR3 is 16 residues. Trimming removed 4 bases from V and 4 bases from J; junction bases left unmatched: 6.

The J gene is TRBJ2-5, the V gene TRBV2; 15 bases agree with TRBD2. CDR3 length equals 16 residues. V lost 7 bases to trimming and J lost 5 bases; unmatched junction nucleotides: 8. Per the germline V gene, CDR1 is SNHLY and CDR2 is FYNNEI. The CDR3 loop reads CASKGLAGGPGETQYF. The DNA of the CDR3 is TGTGCCAGCAAAGGACTAGCGGGGGGGCCGGGGGAGACCCAGTACTTC.

The chain has TRBV5-1 and TRBJ2-2, with D tentatively TRBD2 (5 bases). V was cut by 4 bases and J by 4 bases, with 14 bases left in between. Per germline, CDR1 SGHRS and CDR2 YFSETQ. This CDR3 region has 15 residues. The CDR3 spells CASSPARGLTGELFF. The CDR3 DNA sequence: TGCGCCAGCAGCCCAGCCCGGGGTCTCACCGGGGAGCTGTTTTTT.

The chain joins TRBV6-1 to TRBJ2-5, with D uncertain. The J call is doubtful: the DNA matches TRBJ2-7 better. This CDR3 is built from 15 residues. Germline V gene lookup returns CDR1 MNHNS and CDR2 SASEGT. CDR3 amino acids: CASKRLPAPAYEQYF. In DNA form, the CDR3 reads TGTGCCAGCAAACGCCTCCCCGCCCCTGCATACGAGCAGTACTTC.

This clone was observed a single time. The chain joins TRBV28 to TRBJ2-5, with D maybe TRBD1 (6 bases). Trimming removed 4 bases from V and 0 bases from J, with 12 bases in between. This CDR3 has 15 residues. Per germline, CDR1 MDHEN and CDR2 SYDVKM. For the CDR3, the DNA is TGTGCCAGCAGTTCCCCAGGGGCGAACCAAGAGACCCAGTACTTC. This codes for CASSSPGANQETQYF.

This clone came up a few times. CDR3 sequence: CASSDDRVGNTIYF. In DNA, the CDR3 is TGTGCCAGCAGTGATGACAGGGTTGGAAACACCATATATTTT. The chain uses TRBV2 and TRBJ1-3, with 7 bases matching TRBD1. V shed 3 bases, J shed 3 bases, and the junction held 2 bases outside the gene matches. Germline CDR1 SNHLY, CDR2 FYNNEI. The CDR3 has 14 residues.

The chain couples TRBV7-2 to TRBJ1-1; tentatively, D is TRBD1 (5 bases). The V gene lost 1 base and the J gene lost 4 bases, with 13 bases spanning the gap. Looked up from germline, CDR1 is SGHTA and CDR2 is FQGNSA. This CDR3 is 15 amino acids long. Written as DNA, the CDR3 is TGTGCCAGCAGCTTAGTATCTCAGGGTACCACTGAAGCTTTCTTT. Its protein product is CASSLVSQGTTEAFF.

This clone was seen a few times. The V gene is TRBV27, the J gene TRBJ1-5; 8 bases fit TRBD1. CDR1 is MNHEY and CDR2 is SMNVEV in the germline V gene (reference sequence). With V trimmed by 2 bases and J by 11 bases, 14 bases remained unmatched. There are 16 residues in the CDR3. Here the CDR3 DNA reads TGTGCCAGCAGTTTAACGGGTGCCTCCAACAGGGGGACCCAGCATTTT. It yields the protein CASSLTGASNRGTQHF.

The rearrangement links TRBV9 to TRBJ1-1; TRBD1 is a possible D gene (6 bases). CDR1 is SGDLS, CDR2 YYNGEE, per germline. With 4 bases removed from V and 2 bases from J, the gap between germline ends came to 15 bases. The CDR3 contains 15 residues. In nucleotides, the CDR3 is TGTGCCAGCAGCCCCCAGCCACAGGGAAACACTGAAGCTTTCTTT. Translating gives CASSPQPQGNTEAFF. The whole variable domain, remainder taken from reference TRBV9 and TRBJ1-1, is DSGVTQTPKHLITATGQRVTLRCSPRSGDLSVYWYQQSLDQGLQFLIQYYNGEERAKGNILERFSAQQFPDLHSELNLSSLELGDSALYFCASSPQPQGNTEAFFGQGTRLTVV.

The rearrangement joins TRBV7-3 to TRBJ1-1, with a weak D call TRBD1 (6 bases). The CDR3 consists of 15 residues. V shed 5 bases and J shed 7 bases, with 20 bases lying between them. Germline V gene lookup returns CDR1 SGHTA and CDR2 FQGTGA. The CDR3 DNA reads TGTGCCAGCAGCCAGTCGGGGGGCTTAGAGGGTGAAGCTTTCTTT. It yields the protein CASSQSGGLEGEAFF.